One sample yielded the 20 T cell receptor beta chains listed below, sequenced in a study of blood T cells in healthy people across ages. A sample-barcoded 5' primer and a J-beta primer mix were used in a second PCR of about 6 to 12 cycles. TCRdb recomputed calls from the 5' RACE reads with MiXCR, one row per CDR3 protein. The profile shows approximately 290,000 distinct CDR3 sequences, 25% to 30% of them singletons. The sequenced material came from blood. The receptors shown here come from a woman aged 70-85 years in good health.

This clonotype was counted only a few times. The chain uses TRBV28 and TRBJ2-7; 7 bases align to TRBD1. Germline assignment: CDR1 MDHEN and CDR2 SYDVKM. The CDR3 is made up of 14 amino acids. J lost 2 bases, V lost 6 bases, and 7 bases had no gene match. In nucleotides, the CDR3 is TGTGCCAGCAGGCTACAGGGGCTCCCCTACGAGCAGTACTTC. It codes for CASRLQGLPYEQYF.

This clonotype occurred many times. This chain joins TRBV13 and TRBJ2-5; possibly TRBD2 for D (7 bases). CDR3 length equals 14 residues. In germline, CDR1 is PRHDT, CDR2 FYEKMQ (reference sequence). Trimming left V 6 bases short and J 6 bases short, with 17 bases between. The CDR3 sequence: CASRAKGGEKTQYF. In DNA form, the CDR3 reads TGTGCCAGCAGGGCTAAGGGGGGGGAGAAGACCCAGTACTTC.

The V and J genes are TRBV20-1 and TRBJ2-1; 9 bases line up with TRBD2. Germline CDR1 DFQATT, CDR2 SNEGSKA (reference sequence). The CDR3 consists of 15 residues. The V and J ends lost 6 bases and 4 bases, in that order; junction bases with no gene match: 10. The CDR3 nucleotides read TGCAGTGCGGATAGCGGGAGTAAGGAATACAATGAGCAGTTCTTC. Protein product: CSADSGSKEYNEQFF.

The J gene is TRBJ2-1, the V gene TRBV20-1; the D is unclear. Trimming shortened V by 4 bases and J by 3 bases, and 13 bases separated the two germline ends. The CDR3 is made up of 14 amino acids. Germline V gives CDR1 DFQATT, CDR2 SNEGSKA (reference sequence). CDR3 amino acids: CSATLGGNYNEQFF. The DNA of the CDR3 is TGCAGTGCTACCCTTGGCGGAAACTACAATGAGCAGTTCTTC.

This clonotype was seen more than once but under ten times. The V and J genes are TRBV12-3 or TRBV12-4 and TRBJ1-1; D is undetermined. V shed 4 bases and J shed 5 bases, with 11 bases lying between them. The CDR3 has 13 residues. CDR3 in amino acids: CASSSMAGTEAFF. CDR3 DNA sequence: TGTGCCAGCAGTTCGATGGCTGGTACTGAAGCTTTCTTT.

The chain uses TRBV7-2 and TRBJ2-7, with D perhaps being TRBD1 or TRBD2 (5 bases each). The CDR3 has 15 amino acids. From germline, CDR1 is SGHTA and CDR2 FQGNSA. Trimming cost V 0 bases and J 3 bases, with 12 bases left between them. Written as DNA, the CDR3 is TGTGCCAGCAGCTTAGCCAGGGAGAAGGTCTACGAGCAGTACTTC. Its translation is CASSLAREKVYEQYF.

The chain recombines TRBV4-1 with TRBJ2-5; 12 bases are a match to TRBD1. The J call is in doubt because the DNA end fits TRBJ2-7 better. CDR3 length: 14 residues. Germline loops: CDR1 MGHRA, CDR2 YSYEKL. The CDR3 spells CASSSGDRGREQYF. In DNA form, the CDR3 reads TGCGCCAGCAGCTCGGGGGACAGGGGGCGCGAGCAGTACTTC.

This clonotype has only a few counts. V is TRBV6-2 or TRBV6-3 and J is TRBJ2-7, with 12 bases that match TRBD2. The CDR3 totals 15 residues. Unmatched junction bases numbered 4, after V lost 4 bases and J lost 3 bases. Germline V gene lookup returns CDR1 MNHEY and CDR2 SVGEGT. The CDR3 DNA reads TGTGCCAGCAGTTTCGGACTAGCGGGATTCTACGAGCAGTACTTC. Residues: CASSFGLAGFYEQYF.

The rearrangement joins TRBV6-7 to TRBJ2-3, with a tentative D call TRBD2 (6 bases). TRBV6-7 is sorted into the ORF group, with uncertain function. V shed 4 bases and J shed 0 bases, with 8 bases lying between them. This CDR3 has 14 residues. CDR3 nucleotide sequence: TGTGCCAGCAGTTCGACTAGAAGCACAGATACGCAGTATTTT. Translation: CASSSTRSTDTQYF.

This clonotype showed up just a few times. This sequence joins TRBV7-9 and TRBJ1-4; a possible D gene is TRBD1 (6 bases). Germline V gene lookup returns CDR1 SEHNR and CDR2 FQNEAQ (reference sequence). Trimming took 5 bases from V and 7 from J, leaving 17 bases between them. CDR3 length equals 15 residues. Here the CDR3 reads CASSRRQVPIEKLFF. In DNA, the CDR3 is TGTGCCAGCAGCCGCCGACAGGTCCCTATTGAAAAACTGTTTTTT.

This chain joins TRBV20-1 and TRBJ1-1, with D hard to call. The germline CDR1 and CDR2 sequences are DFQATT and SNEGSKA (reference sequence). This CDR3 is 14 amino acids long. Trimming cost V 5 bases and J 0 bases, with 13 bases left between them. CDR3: CSAHDGGMNTEAFF. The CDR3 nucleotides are TGCAGTGCTCATGATGGTGGGATGAACACTGAAGCTTTCTTT.

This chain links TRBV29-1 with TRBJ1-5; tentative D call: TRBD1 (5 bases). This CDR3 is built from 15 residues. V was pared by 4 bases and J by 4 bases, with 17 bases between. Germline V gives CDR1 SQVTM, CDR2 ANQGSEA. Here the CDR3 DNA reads TGCAGCGTTGCCGAGCAGGGAGGAAGGAATCAGCCCCAGCATTTT. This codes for CSVAEQGGRNQPQHF.

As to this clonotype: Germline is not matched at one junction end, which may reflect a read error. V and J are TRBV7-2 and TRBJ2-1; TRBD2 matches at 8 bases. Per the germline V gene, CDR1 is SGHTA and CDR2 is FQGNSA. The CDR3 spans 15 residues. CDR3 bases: TGTGCCAGCAGCTTAGTACGCGGGAGGTACAATGAGCAGTTCTTT. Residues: CASSLVRGRYNEQFF. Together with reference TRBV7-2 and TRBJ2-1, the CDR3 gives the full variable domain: GAGVSQSPSNKVTEKGKDVELRCDPISGHTALYWYRQSLGQGLEFLIYFQGNSAPDKSGLPSDRFSAERTGGSVSTLTIQRTQQEDSAVYLCASSLVRGRYNEQFFGPGTRLTVL.

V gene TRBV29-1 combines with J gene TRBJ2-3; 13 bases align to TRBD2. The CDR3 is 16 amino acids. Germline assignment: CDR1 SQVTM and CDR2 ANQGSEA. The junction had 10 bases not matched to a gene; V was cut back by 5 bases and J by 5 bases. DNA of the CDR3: TGCAGCGTTACATATCGACTAGCGGGAGGAGGAGATACGCAGTATTTT. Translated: CSVTYRLAGGGDTQYF.

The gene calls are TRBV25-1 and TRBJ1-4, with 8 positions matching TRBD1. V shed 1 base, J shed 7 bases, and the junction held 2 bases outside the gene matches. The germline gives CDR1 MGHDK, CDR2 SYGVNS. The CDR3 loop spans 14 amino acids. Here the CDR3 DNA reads TGTGCCAGCAGTGAATGGGGACAGGCTGAAAAACTGTTTTTT. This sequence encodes CASSEWGQAEKLFF.

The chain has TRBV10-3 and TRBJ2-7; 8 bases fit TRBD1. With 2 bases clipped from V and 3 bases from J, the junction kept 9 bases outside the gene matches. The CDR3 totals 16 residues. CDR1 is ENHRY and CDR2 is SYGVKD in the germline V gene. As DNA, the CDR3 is TGTGCCATCAGTGAGGTGACAGGGGCCGTACGCTACGAGCAGTACTTC. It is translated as CAISEVTGAVRYEQYF.

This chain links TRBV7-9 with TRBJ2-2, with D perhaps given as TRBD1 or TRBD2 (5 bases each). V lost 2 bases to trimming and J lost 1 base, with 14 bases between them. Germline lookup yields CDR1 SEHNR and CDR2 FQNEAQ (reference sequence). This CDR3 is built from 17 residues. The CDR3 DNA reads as TGTGCCAGCAGCTTATATCAGGGAGCGAGGAACACCGGGGAGCTGTTTTTT. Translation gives CASSLYQGARNTGELFF.

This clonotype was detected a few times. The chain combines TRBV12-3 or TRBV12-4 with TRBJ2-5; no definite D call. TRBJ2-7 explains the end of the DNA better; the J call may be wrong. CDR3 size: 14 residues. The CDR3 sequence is CASSLGPRSYEQYF. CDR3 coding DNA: TGTGCCAGCAGTTTGGGCCCCAGATCCTACGAGCAGTACTTC.

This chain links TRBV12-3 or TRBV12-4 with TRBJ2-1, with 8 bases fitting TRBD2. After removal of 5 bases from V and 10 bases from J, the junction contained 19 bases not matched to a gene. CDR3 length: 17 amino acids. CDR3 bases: TGTGCCAGCAGTCCCCCTGGCTTGAGTAGCGGGGCTTTCGAGCAGTTCTTC. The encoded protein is CASSPPGLSSGAFEQFF.

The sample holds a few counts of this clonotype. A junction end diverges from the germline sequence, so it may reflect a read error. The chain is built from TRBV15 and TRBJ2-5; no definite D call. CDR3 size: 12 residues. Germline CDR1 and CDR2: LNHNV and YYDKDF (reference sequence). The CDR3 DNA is TGTGCCACCAGCAGAAGGCAAGAGGCCCAGTACTTC. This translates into CATSRRQEAQYF. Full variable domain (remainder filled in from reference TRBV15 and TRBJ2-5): DAMVIQNPRYQVTQFGKPVTLSCSQTLNHNVMYWYQQKSSQAPKLLFHYYDKDFNNEADTPDNFQSRRPNTSFCFLDIRSPGLGDTAMYLCATSRRQEAQYFGPGTRLLVL.